Sequencing of this TCR beta chain was carried out in a study of blood T cell repertoires in COVID-19. Background on the study: Samples came from the United States, Italy and Spain, spanning acute and convalescent COVID-19. Sources were T cells, B-cell-depleted T cells, or PBMCs; the material itself was cDNA or gDNA.

In the original processing: Amplification of reference gene primers was used by the study to estimate nucleated cell counts. TCRdb keeps only in-frame clones here, not all; method: immunoSEQ multiplex PCR. V and J calls plus clone size are reproduced from that table; the DNA served to infer D and trimming. The profile shows about 120,000 clones, about nine tenths of them singletons. V gave up 6 bases and J gave up 4 bases, with 15 bases separating them. CDR3 length: 14 amino acids. CDR1 MNHEY and CDR2 SVGAGI come from the germline V gene. V gene TRBV6-5 combines with J gene TRBJ1-2, with TRBD1 as a possible D gene (6 bases). Source material: peripheral blood. This TCR came from a human donor with active COVID-19. The donor label of this sample is uncertain. The CDR3 DNA follows: TGTGCCAGCAGCCGAACAGGGCCAAGCTATGGCTACACCTTC. It yields the protein CASSRTGPSYGYTF.